Presented here are 11 T cell receptor beta chains from one specimen sequenced in a study of cytomegalovirus exposure and HLA in healthy donors. The PCR used 60 Vbeta and 13 Jbeta primers. TCRdb keeps only in-frame clones here, not all; method: immunoSEQ multiplex PCR. The table records around 170,000 clones, over 75% of them present only once. Sequenced: PBMCs. Receptors were obtained from a woman in her 30s in good health and CMV-seronegative.

The V call is TRBV19, the J call TRBJ1-3; D might be TRBD1 (5 bases). Germline values: CDR1 LNHDA, CDR2 SQIVND (reference sequence). The CDR3 extends over 14 amino acids. V shed 6 bases and J shed 0 bases, with 9 bases lying between them. The CDR3 nucleotides read TGTGCCAGTAGGCAGGGCAACTCTGGAAACACCATATATTTT. As protein: CASRQGNSGNTIYF.

This clone occurred once. This chain links TRBV5-4 with TRBJ2-1, with 7 bases aligning to TRBD2. V shed 4 bases and J 0 bases; nucleotides not matched to a gene: 4. The germline CDR1 and CDR2 sequences are SGHNT and YYREEE (reference sequence). CDR3 length: 15 amino acids. The CDR3, as DNA: TGTGCCAGCAGCCCACTAGCGTACTCCTACAATGAGCAGTTCTTC. Residues: CASSPLAYSYNEQFF.

This chain connects TRBV7-9 to TRBJ1-4; 9 bases line up with TRBD1. Germline V gives CDR1 SEHNR, CDR2 FQNEAQ (reference sequence). The CDR3 extends over 16 amino acids. V gave up 5 bases and J gave up 7 bases; unmatched junction bases: 11. The CDR3 nucleotides read TGTGCCAGCAGCCGAATTCTGGACAGGGGCGGTGAAAAACTGTTTTTT. It yields the protein CASSRILDRGGEKLFF.

The chain uses TRBV9 and TRBJ2-5; 10 bases align to TRBD2. J gave up 0 bases and V 0 bases, and 5 bases lay outside the gene matches. The CDR3 sequence is 17 residues long. Germline values: CDR1 SGDLS, CDR2 YYNGEE. CDR3 residues: CASSVALAGRYQETQYF. As DNA, the CDR3 is TGTGCCAGCAGCGTAGCACTAGCGGGGAGGTACCAAGAGACCCAGTACTTC.

V is TRBV4-1 and J is TRBJ2-1, with a weak D call TRBD1 (5 bases). The germline V and J ends were trimmed by 4 bases and 5 bases, with 9 bases remaining between them. CDR3 size: 13 residues. Germline CDR1 reads MGHRA; CDR2 reads YSYEKL. The CDR3 sequence: CASSREQDNEQFF. The CDR3 nucleotides read TGCGCCAGCAGCCGGGAACAGGACAATGAGCAGTTCTTC.

This clone was seen more than once but under ten times. The rearrangement uses TRBV4-3 and TRBJ1-2, with TRBD1 matching over 8 bases. After removal of 1 base from V and 8 bases from J, the junction contained 9 bases not matched to a gene. The germline V gene has CDR1 LGHNA and CDR2 YSLEER. The CDR3 length is 15 residues. In nucleotides, the CDR3 is TGCGCCAGCAGCCAAGCTTCAACAGGGGGGACAGGCTACACCTTC. This sequence encodes CASSQASTGGTGYTF.

The gene calls are TRBV27 and TRBJ2-3; D gene uncertain. CDR1 and CDR2 (germline): MNHEY, SMNVEV (reference sequence). The CDR3 totals 15 residues. V shed 1 base and J shed 0 bases, with 8 bases lying between them. This CDR3 is CASSLLVKSTDTQYF. The CDR3 nucleotides are TGTGCCAGCAGTTTATTAGTCAAGAGCACAGATACGCAGTATTTT.

The CDR3 loop reads CASSGGTDSGNTIYF. The CDR3 DNA follows: TGCGCCAGCAGCGGGGGGACAGACTCTGGAAACACCATATATTTT. The chain links TRBV5-1 to TRBJ1-3; 7 nucleotides agree with TRBD1. V gave up 4 bases and J gave up 0 bases; unmatched junction bases: 4. This CDR3 is 15 amino acids long. In germline, CDR1 is SGHRS, CDR2 YFSETQ.

This clone was observed once. The chain couples TRBV19 to TRBJ2-2; 14 bases fit TRBD2. This CDR3 has 16 residues. Germline-derived CDR1 and CDR2 are LNHDA and SQIVND (reference sequence). J gave up 4 bases and V 6 bases, and 4 bases lay outside the gene matches. The CDR3 bases are TGTGCCAGTAGCCGACTAGCGGGGGGGCTCACCGGGGAGCTGTTTTTT. Encoded protein: CASSRLAGGLTGELFF.

The chain employs TRBV4-3 and TRBJ2-3, with D maybe TRBD2 (5 bases). Trimming left V 4 bases short and J 1 base short, with 12 bases between. CDR1 and CDR2 (germline): LGHNA, YSLEER. This CDR3 spans 15 amino acids. The chain's CDR3 is CASSLRRRGTDTQYF. Written as DNA, the CDR3 is TGCGCCAGCAGCCTCCGCCGGCGGGGCACAGATACGCAGTATTTT.

Worth noting for this clone: An end of the junction differs from the germline gene, which may be a read error. This chain links TRBV30 with TRBJ2-3; 10 nucleotides agree with TRBD1. The germline V gene encodes CDR1 GTSNPN and CDR2 SVGIG (reference sequence). CDR3 length: 15 amino acids. As DNA, the CDR3 is TGTGCCCGGAGGGGGACAGGGGATGTTCAAGATACGCAGTATTTT. Residues: CARRGTGDVQDTQYF. The full variable domain, its missing parts supplied by reference TRBV30 and TRBJ2-3, is SQTIHQWPATLVQPVGSPLSLECTVEGTSNPNLYWYRQAAGRGLQLLFYSVGIGQISSEVPQNLSASRPQDRQFILSSKKLLLSDSGFYLCARRGTGDVQDTQYFGPGTRLTVL.